These 14 T cell receptor beta chains were sequenced from one sample in a study of blood T cells in healthy people across ages. A J-beta primer mix and a sample-barcoded 5' primer were used in a second PCR of roughly 6 to 11 cycles. A single record per CDR3 protein comes from TCRdb applying MiXCR to the 5' RACE reads. The table records around 520,000 distinct CDR3 sequences, about a quarter of them present only once. These data also featured in a second study, about T cells of mothers and their children.

Sequencing was performed on blood. The source is a boy aged 2 to 9 in good health.

On this clonotype itself: The conserved phenylalanine or tryptophan normally closing the CDR3 is absent here, so this likely arose from a read error. The chain couples TRBV18 to TRBJ2-4, with D possibly matching TRBD2 (6 bases). The CDR3 has 17 amino acids. CDR1 is KGHSH and CDR2 is LQKENI in the germline V gene. Trimming cost V 4 bases and J 0 bases, with 16 bases left between them. The CDR3 nucleotides read TGTGCCAGCTCACGGGTAGTCCAGGGACTAGCCAAAAACATTCAGTACTCC. Its protein product is CASSRVVQGLAKNIQYS.

The CDR3 is CSALPVAGFEQFF. In DNA form, the CDR3 reads TGCAGTGCTTTACCTGTAGCGGGATTTGAGCAGTTCTTC. The chain uses TRBV20-1 and TRBJ2-1; 8 nucleotides align to TRBD2. The germline V gene encodes CDR1 DFQATT and CDR2 SNEGSKA (reference sequence). The CDR3 totals 13 residues. V shed 5 bases and J 9 bases; nucleotides not matched to a gene: 9.

V and J are TRBV29-1 and TRBJ1-1, with TRBD1 as a possible D gene (6 bases). The CDR3 totals 15 residues. Germline assignment: CDR1 SQVTM and CDR2 ANQGSEA. With 1 base removed from V and 3 bases from J, the gap between germline ends came to 15 bases. DNA for the CDR3: TGCAGCGTTGAAGGCGGACAAGCAGGGGACACTGAAGCTTTCTTT. Protein sequence: CSVEGGQAGDTEAFF.

The V and J genes are TRBV3-1 and TRBJ2-7; 7 bases fit TRBD2. V lost 5 bases, J lost 4 bases, and 11 bases stayed unmatched. CDR3 length: 15 residues. Germline V gives CDR1 LGHDT, CDR2 YNNKEL (reference sequence). This chain's CDR3 is CASSEVGGSNYEQYF. The CDR3 nucleotides are TGTGCCAGCAGCGAAGTGGGAGGGAGCAATTACGAGCAGTACTTC.

The chain has TRBV6-1 and TRBJ2-7, with D perhaps matching TRBD1 or TRBD2 (5 bases each). Trimming removed 7 bases from V and 7 bases from J, with 20 bases in between. Germline V lookup: CDR1 MNHNS, CDR2 SASEGT. The CDR3 has 14 amino acids. The CDR3 sequence: CASTPRGNRPEQYF. The CDR3 nucleotides read TGTGCCAGCACCCCCCGGGGCAATCGTCCGGAGCAGTACTTC.

This clonotype turned up a few times. The chain couples TRBV12-3 or TRBV12-4 to TRBJ2-6, with 7 positions matching TRBD1. V shed 5 bases and J 4 bases; nucleotides not matched to a gene: 11. This CDR3 region has 17 residues. The CDR3 DNA sequence: TGTGCCAGCAGTCATCACAGGGGCTTGGGGGGGGCCAACGTCCTGACTTTC. Translation gives CASSHHRGLGGANVLTF.

A few counts support this clonotype. This chain joins TRBV6-5 and TRBJ1-4; the match to TRBD1 covers 10 bases. Losses at the gene ends were 6 bases for V and 7 bases for J; bases not matched to a gene: 5. The germline gives CDR1 MNHEY, CDR2 SVGAGI. CDR3 size: 14 residues. The CDR3 protein is CASRFRDRGEKLFF. CDR3 bases: TGTGCCAGCAGATTCCGGGACAGGGGTGAAAAACTGTTTTTT.

This clonotype showed up just a few times. The genes are TRBV30 and TRBJ1-6; D unclear. The CDR3 length is 12 residues. The germline gives CDR1 GTSNPN, CDR2 SVGIG (reference sequence). Trimming shortened V by 0 bases and J by 14 bases, and 11 bases separated the two germline ends. Written as DNA, the CDR3 is TGTGCCTGGAGTGTGGTCCCCAGGACCCTCCACTTT. Its protein is CAWSVVPRTLHF.

The chain employs TRBV7-9 and TRBJ1-3; 7 nucleotides agree with TRBD1. V gave up 8 bases and J gave up 1 base; unmatched junction bases: 11. Germline V gene data show CDR1 as SEHNR and CDR2 as FQNEAQ (reference sequence). The CDR3 length is 16 residues. This chain's CDR3 is CASCPPRGVSGNTIYF. CDR3 nucleotide sequence: TGTGCCAGCTGCCCGCCCAGGGGGGTTTCTGGAAACACCATATATTTT. The full variable domain, completed using reference TRBV7-9 and TRBJ1-3, is DTGVSQNPRHKITKRGQNVTFRCDPISEHNRLYWYRQTLGQGPEFLTYFQNEAQLEKSRLLSDRFSAERPKGSFSTLEIQRTEQGDSAMYLCASCPPRGVSGNTIYFGEGSWLTVV.

The gene calls are TRBV2 and TRBJ1-6, with TRBD1 matching 8 bases. Germline CDR1 reads SNHLY; CDR2 reads FYNNEI. J lost 10 bases, V lost 10 bases, and 6 bases had no gene match. This CDR3 region has 12 residues. This CDR3 is CATDREKSPLHF. For the CDR3, the DNA is TGTGCCACGGACAGGGAGAAATCACCCCTCCACTTT. The full variable domain, completed using reference TRBV2 and TRBJ1-6, is EPEVTQTPSHQVTQMGQEVILRCVPISNHLYFYWYRQILGQKVEFLVSFYNNEISEKSEIFDDQFSVERPDGSNFTLKIRSTKLEDSAMYFCATDREKSPLHFGNGTRLTVT.

This clonotype was seen a few times. This chain links TRBV7-9 with TRBJ2-1, with 9 bases lining up with TRBD2. Germline values: CDR1 SEHNR, CDR2 FQNEAQ (reference sequence). The CDR3 is 18 amino acids. The V gene end was trimmed by 6 bases and the J gene end by 5 bases; junction bases not matched to a gene: 17. CDR3 nucleotide sequence: TGTGCCAGCAGAGTAGGCGGTGTGGCGGGAGGGCGCGACAATGAGCAGTTCTTC. Protein product: CASRVGGVAGGRDNEQFF.

A few counts support this clonotype. The CDR3 here is CASSAGTGLGEQYF. The DNA of the CDR3 is TGTGCCAGCTCAGCCGGTACAGGGTTGGGCGAGCAGTACTTC. The chain has TRBV18 and TRBJ2-5; D is perhaps TRBD1 (6 bases). The J call is doubtful: the DNA matches TRBJ2-7 better. Germline V CDR1 and CDR2: KGHSH, LQKENI. This CDR3 has 14 amino acids.

This clonotype was recorded a few times. The rearrangement links TRBV20-1 to TRBJ2-5; 11 nucleotides align to TRBD2. Judging by the DNA end, TRBJ2-7 fits better; the J call may be wrong. Germline V gives CDR1 DFQATT, CDR2 SNEGSKA (reference sequence). The CDR3 sequence is 15 residues long. In nucleotides, the CDR3 is TGCAGTGCTAGAGATAGACTAGCGGGGTATTACGAGCAGTACTTC. This gives the protein CSARDRLAGYYEQYF.

This clonotype was found once. V is TRBV6-5 and J is TRBJ2-1; tentatively, D is TRBD1 (6 bases). Germline CDR1 is MNHEY and CDR2 is SVGAGI. This CDR3 has 15 amino acids. Trimming took 6 bases from V and 3 from J, leaving 15 bases between them. The DNA for the CDR3 is TGTGCCAGCAGCTTCACAGGGATAAACTACAATGAGCAGTTCTTC. Amino acid sequence: CASSFTGINYNEQFF.